One TCR beta chain is described in this entry. The data belong to a study of cytotoxic CD8 clonotypes in ibrutinib-treated CLL. The germline V gene has CDR1 MNHGY and CDR2 SVAAGI. Trimming stripped 3 bases from V and 6 bases from J, with 12 bases between. This CDR3 has 14 residues. Produced via immunoSEQ multiplex PCR; TCRdb's table is partial and in-frame only. The sample holds roughly 58,000 clones, 50% to 65% seen once. Sequences were derived from PBMCs, sampled at disease progression, from a patient treated with ibrutinib. The TCR originated in a human donor with chronic lymphocytic leukemia. The J gene is TRBJ1-5, the V gene TRBV6-9; weak D call: TRBD1 (6 bases). The CDR3 protein is CASSYLQGGQPQHF. CDR3 DNA sequence: TGTGCCAGCAGTTACTTACAGGGTGGTCAGCCCCAGCATTTT.